Listed below are T cell receptor beta chains from one sample, sequenced in a study of beta chain features in type 1 diabetes. Data came from immunoSEQ multiplex PCR; TCRdb stores just in-frame clones and leaves some out. Here the sample spans a few hundred thousand clones, approximately 15% being singletons. Sequenced input: naive CD4+ T cells from blood. These receptors all stem from a man aged 30 to 45 with type 1 diabetes. Both conserved end residues are part of each CDR3. A D gene is named only where the DNA matches it firmly. Clone size is stated in some rows and not others, as once, few, many or a class when expanded.

size: -; D: -; V: TRBV5-1; J: TRBJ2-7; CDR3: CASSLGTGSGYEQYF; DNA: TGCGCCAGCAGCTTGGGTACAGGGTCGGGCTACGAGCAGTACTTC
size: -; D: -; V: TRBV2; J: TRBJ1-5; CDR3: CASSEEGRNNQPQHF; DNA: TGTGCCAGCAGTGAGGAGGGACGGAACAATCAGCCCCAGCATTTT
size: -; D: -; V: TRBV6-5; J: TRBJ2-7; CDR3: CASSRARGRAYEQYF; DNA: TGTGCCAGCAGCCGAGCTAGGGGCAGGGCCTACGAGCAGTACTTC
size: few; D: -; V: TRBV7-9; J: TRBJ1-1; CDR3: CASSPSIGVNTEAFF; DNA: TGTGCCAGCAGCCCCAGCATAGGAGTAAACACTGAAGCTTTCTTT
size: few; D: -; V: TRBV18; J: TRBJ1-1; CDR3: CASSGGLMNTEAFF; DNA: TGTGCCAGCTCGGGGGGTCTTATGAACACTGAAGCTTTCTTT
size: -; D: TRBD1; V: TRBV7-9; J: TRBJ1-2; CDR3: CASSGGWTGWYTF; DNA: TGTGCCAGCAGCGGGGGATGGACAGGATGGTACACCTTC
size: few; D: -; V: TRBV6-6; J: TRBJ1-4; CDR3: CASSLDRVDEKLFF; DNA: TGTGCCAGCAGCCTGGACAGAGTTGATGAAAAACTGTTTTTT
size: -; D: -; V: TRBV30; J: TRBJ1-1; CDR3: CAWSTRMDTEAFF; DNA: TGTGCCTGGAGTACGAGGATGGACACTGAAGCTTTCTTT
size: -; D: TRBD1; V: TRBV7-2; J: TRBJ1-2; CDR3: CASSPPSAGQGKGYTF; DNA: TGTGCCAGCAGCCCACCTAGCGCGGGACAGGGGAAAGGCTACACCTTC
size: -; D: TRBD2; V: TRBV19; J: TRBJ2-1; CDR3: CASREWGLPGNEQFF; DNA: TGTGCCAGTCGAGAGTGGGGACTACCGGGCAATGAGCAGTTCTTC
size: -; D: -; V: TRBV7-9; J: TRBJ1-5; CDR3: CASSLGRGNQPQHF; DNA: TGTGCCAGCAGCTTAGGTCGTGGCAATCAGCCCCAGCATTTT
size: -; D: TRBD2; V: TRBV6-1; J: TRBJ2-5; CDR3: CASKREGGTQYF; DNA: TGTGCCAGCAAACGGGAGGGTGGGACCCAGTACTTC
size: -; D: -; V: TRBV5-6; J: TRBJ1-1; CDR3: CASSKGQNTEAFF; DNA: TGTGCCAGCAGCAAGGGACAGAACACTGAAGCTTTCTTT
size: -; D: -; V: TRBV18; J: TRBJ2-3; CDR3: CASSRAGQPTDTQYF; DNA: TGTGCCAGCTCCCGGGCGGGGCAGCCAACAGATACGCAGTATTTT
size: -; D: -; V: TRBV15; J: TRBJ2-3; CDR3: CATSSKGDNTDTQYF; DNA: TGTGCCACCAGCAGCAAAGGGGACAACACAGATACGCAGTATTTT
size: -; D: TRBD2; V: TRBV7-2; J: TRBJ2-4; CDR3: CASSLAGGTSGRNIQYF; DNA: TGTGCCAGCAGCTTAGCTGGGGGGACTAGCGGGAGAAACATTCAGTACTTC
size: few; D: -; V: TRBV4-1; J: TRBJ2-5; CDR3: CASSQLLLASKYF; DNA: TGCGCCAGCAGCCAACTTCTTCTAGCGTCCAAGTACTTC
size: -; D: TRBD2; V: TRBV5-4; J: TRBJ2-1; CDR3: CASSLASGGAHEQFF; DNA: TGTGCCAGCAGCTTGGCTAGCGGGGGGGCACATGAGCAGTTCTTC
size: -; D: -; V: TRBV5-1; J: TRBJ2-5; CDR3: CASSLVLEETQYF; DNA: TGCGCCAGCAGCTTGGTACTAGAAGAGACCCAGTACTTC
size: -; D: -; V: TRBV6-5; J: TRBJ2-7; CDR3: CASSKLPGAYEQYF; DNA: TGTGCCAGCAGCAAATTACCGGGAGCCTACGAGCAGTACTTC